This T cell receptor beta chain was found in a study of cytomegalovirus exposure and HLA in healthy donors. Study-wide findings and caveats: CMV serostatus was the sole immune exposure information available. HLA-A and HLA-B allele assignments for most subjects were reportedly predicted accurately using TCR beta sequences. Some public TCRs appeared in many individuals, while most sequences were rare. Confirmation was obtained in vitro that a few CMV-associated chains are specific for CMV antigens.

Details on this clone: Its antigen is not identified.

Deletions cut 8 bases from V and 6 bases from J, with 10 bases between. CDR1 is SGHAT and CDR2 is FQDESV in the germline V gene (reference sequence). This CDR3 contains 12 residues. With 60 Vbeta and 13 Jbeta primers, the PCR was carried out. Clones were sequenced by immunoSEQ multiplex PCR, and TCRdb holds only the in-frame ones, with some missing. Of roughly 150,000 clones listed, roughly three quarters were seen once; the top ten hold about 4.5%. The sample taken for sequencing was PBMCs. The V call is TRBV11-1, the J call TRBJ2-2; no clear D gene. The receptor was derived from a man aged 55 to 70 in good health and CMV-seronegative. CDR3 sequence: CASAKESGELFF. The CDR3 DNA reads TGTGCCAGCGCTAAGGAGTCCGGGGAGCTGTTTTTT.